These 27 T cell receptor beta chains were sequenced from one sample in a study of response to subunit inactivated influenza vaccine. TCRdb reanalysed the RT-PCR reads using MiXCR and keeps one entry per CDR3 protein. The table has roughly 570,000 distinct CDR3 sequences, around 15% seen once. The material sequenced was PBMCs from blood, taken 11 to 12 days after vaccination. The receptors shown here come from a man aged 45 to 65 who received an inactivated influenza vaccine.

V usage is TRBV29-1 and J usage is TRBJ2-3; D remains ambiguous. The CDR3 covers 13 residues. Germline V CDR1 and CDR2: SQVTM, ANQGSEA. Trimming removed 7 bases from V and 4 bases from J, with 15 bases in between. CDR3 DNA: TGCAGCGCCGCGCCCGCGATAGCAGATACGCAGTATTTT. Its translation is CSAAPAIADTQYF.

The chain links TRBV15 to TRBJ2-7; no clear D gene. V was pared by 3 bases and J by 6 bases, with 12 bases between. The CDR3 is 13 amino acids. Germline V gene data show CDR1 as LNHNV and CDR2 as YYDKDF (reference sequence). CDR3 amino acids: CATSSTKGSEQYF. The DNA for the CDR3 is TGTGCCACCAGCAGTACAAAGGGCTCCGAGCAGTACTTC.

This clonotype showed up just a few times. The chain uses TRBV14 and TRBJ2-7; D is undetermined. V was shortened by 3 bases and J by 1 base, with 10 bases between the two germline ends. The germline CDR1 and CDR2 sequences are SGHDN and FVKESK. This CDR3 has 14 amino acids. The CDR3 sequence: CASSHKFNSYEQYF. The CDR3 nucleotides read TGTGCCAGCAGCCATAAATTTAATTCCTACGAGCAGTACTTC. Full variable domain (missing parts from reference TRBV14 and TRBJ2-7): EAGVTQFPSHSVIEKGQTVTLRCDPISGHDNLYWYRRVMGKEIKFLLHFVKESKQDESGMPNNRFLAERTGGTYSTLKVQPAELEDSGVYFCASSHKFNSYEQYFGPGTRLTVT.

V is TRBV28 and J is TRBJ2-7; D tentatively fits TRBD1 or TRBD2 (5 bases each). This CDR3 has 15 amino acids. V lost 2 bases to trimming and J lost 3 bases, with 14 bases between them. CDR1 is MDHEN and CDR2 is SYDVKM in the germline V gene. CDR3 in DNA: TGTGCCAGCAGTTTAATACAAGGGGAGTACTACGAGCAGTACTTC. Translated: CASSLIQGEYYEQYF.

The chain employs TRBV4-3 and TRBJ2-3; tentatively, D is TRBD2 (6 bases). The CDR3 spans 15 residues. Germline CDR1 LGHNA, CDR2 YSLEER. The V end lost 1 base, the J end lost 3 bases, and 11 bases lay between the germline ends. The CDR3 sequence: CASSQVFGGTDTQYF. The DNA of the CDR3 is TGCGCCAGCAGCCAAGTCTTCGGAGGGACAGATACGCAGTATTTT.

The chain carries TRBV7-8 and TRBJ1-6; D is uncertain. The CDR3 is made up of 14 amino acids. Per the germline V gene, CDR1 is SGHVS and CDR2 is FQNEAQ. Trimming cost V 1 base and J 8 bases, with 9 bases left between them. CDR3 nucleotides: TGTGCCAGCAGCTTAGAGGGCAGGTATTCACCCCTCCACTTT. Translated: CASSLEGRYSPLHF. The complete variable domain, with remaining parts taken from reference TRBV7-8 and TRBJ1-6, reads GAGVSQSPRYKVAKRGQDVALRCDPISGHVSLFWYQQALGQGPEFLTYFQNEAQLDKSGLPSDRFFAERPEGSVSTLKIQRTQQEDSAVYLCASSLEGRYSPLHFGNGTRLTVT.

The chain joins TRBV28 to TRBJ1-4; a possible D gene is TRBD1 (5 bases). The ends were cut back, 3 bases at V and 6 bases at J, with 11 bases in the middle. Germline CDR1 reads MDHEN; CDR2 reads SYDVKM. The CDR3 is 14 residues long. The CDR3 bases are TGTGCCAGCAGTTTCGGGGGGTTTCATGAAAAACTGTTTTTT. As protein: CASSFGGFHEKLFF.

This clonotype was picked up a small number of times. The V and J genes are TRBV27 and TRBJ1-4; D not resolved. Germline CDR1 is MNHEY and CDR2 is SMNVEV (reference sequence). The CDR3 is 14 residues long. The V end lost 6 bases, the J end lost 7 bases, and 15 bases lay between the germline ends. The CDR3 nucleotides are TGTGCCAGCAGAAAGTTGGACGGCGGTGAAAAACTGTTTTTT. The encoded protein is CASRKLDGGEKLFF.

V is TRBV5-1 and J is TRBJ2-7; TRBD2 agrees at 7 bases. Germline V gene sequence: CDR1 SGHRS, CDR2 YFSETQ. This CDR3 is 13 amino acids long. V was clipped by 6 bases and J by 3 bases; unmatched bases: 6. The CDR3 is CASTLGGGYEQYF. The CDR3 DNA is TGCGCCAGCACCCTGGGGGGGGGCTACGAGCAGTACTTC.

The chain carries TRBV18 and TRBJ1-3; D call uncertain. CDR1 and CDR2 from the germline V gene are KGHSH and LQKENI. V shed 0 bases and J shed 0 bases, with 9 bases lying between them. There are 16 residues in the CDR3. CDR3 sequence (DNA): TGTGCCAGCTCACCACCAACGGGGAGCTCTGGAAACACCATATATTTT. It translates to CASSPPTGSSGNTIYF.

The chain joins TRBV4-3 to TRBJ2-1, with D perhaps matching TRBD2 (5 bases). The V and J ends lost 1 base and 7 bases respectively, with 17 bases between them. Germline loops: CDR1 LGHNA, CDR2 YSLEER. The CDR3 loop spans 16 amino acids. This chain's CDR3 is CASSQVPSEGENEQFF. CDR3 nucleotides: TGCGCCAGCAGCCAAGTTCCAAGCGAGGGAGAGAATGAGCAGTTCTTC.

This clonotype was seen a few times. The chain joins TRBV7-6 to TRBJ2-5; no reliable D call. The V end was cut by 5 bases, the J end by 5 bases, with 9 bases between. Germline V gene lookup returns CDR1 SGHVS and CDR2 FNYEAQ. The CDR3 extends over 12 amino acids. The CDR3 region has the DNA TGTGCCAGCAGCACCTTGCGGGAGACCCAGTACTTC. Its protein is CASSTLRETQYF.

This clonotype was seen only a few times. The gene calls are TRBV7-2 and TRBJ2-4, with D possibly matching TRBD1 (5 bases). The germline V gene encodes CDR1 SGHTA and CDR2 FQGNSA. Trimming shortened V by 2 bases and J by 0 bases, and 11 bases separated the two germline ends. There are 16 residues in the CDR3. Written as DNA, the CDR3 is TGTGCCAGCAGCTTAAGCAGGGCTATAGCCAAAAACATTCAGTACTTC. It codes for CASSLSRAIAKNIQYF. Based on the CDR3 plus reference TRBV7-2 and TRBJ2-4, the full variable domain is GAGVSQSPSNKVTEKGKDVELRCDPISGHTALYWYRQSLGQGLEFLIYFQGNSAPDKSGLPSDRFSAERTGGSVSTLTIQRTQQEDSAVYLCASSLSRAIAKNIQYFGAGTRLSVL.

The chain combines TRBV14 with TRBJ1-1; D remains unclear. Between the trimmed V and J ends, which lost 1 base and 11 bases, there was a span of 11 bases. The V gene's germline CDR1 is SGHDN and CDR2 FVKESK. The CDR3 runs 12 residues. The CDR3 nucleotides are TGTGCCAGCAGCCAAGCTGGTAGATCCGCTTTCTTT. Its protein is CASSQAGRSAFF. The variable domain in full, completed from reference TRBV14 and TRBJ1-1, reads EAGVTQFPSHSVIEKGQTVTLRCDPISGHDNLYWYRRVMGKEIKFLLHFVKESKQDESGMPNNRFLAERTGGTYSTLKVQPAELEDSGVYFCASSQAGRSAFFGQGTRLTVV.

In its sample, this clonotype was seen a few times. The chain recombines TRBV14 with TRBJ2-3, with D unclear. V lost 2 bases to trimming and J lost 6 bases, with 15 bases between them. CDR3 length equals 15 residues. CDR1 is SGHDN and CDR2 is FVKESK in the germline V gene. The CDR3 nucleotides are TGTGCCAGCAGCCAATTTGACCTCAAAGGGGATACGCAGTATTTT. Protein sequence: CASSQFDLKGDTQYF.

This clonotype showed up just a few times. The J gene is TRBJ2-7, the V gene TRBV5-1; D remains unclear. Germline CDR1 is SGHRS and CDR2 is YFSETQ. Trimming shortened V by 4 bases and J by 3 bases, and 20 bases separated the two germline ends. This CDR3 comprises 16 residues. CDR3 amino acids: CASSTLTDPPHYEQYF. The CDR3 DNA reads as TGCGCCAGCAGCACCCTGACGGATCCTCCCCACTACGAGCAGTACTTC.

This clonotype appeared a few times. J is TRBJ2-2 and V is TRBV24-1; perhaps D is TRBD1 or TRBD2 (5 bases each). There are 15 residues in the CDR3. Trimming took off 4 bases at V and 3 bases at J, with 11 bases between the two ends. In germline, CDR1 is KGHDR, CDR2 SFDVKD. The CDR3 nucleotides read TGTGCCACCAGTGACCGGGACCTCTACACCGGGGAGCTGTTTTTT. This sequence encodes CATSDRDLYTGELFF.

The V gene is TRBV5-1, the J gene TRBJ2-7; TRBD1 matches at 8 bases. V lost 4 bases to trimming and J lost 1 base; unmatched junction nucleotides: 7. The CDR3 consists of 15 residues. The V gene's germline CDR1 is SGHRS and CDR2 YFSETQ. Here the CDR3 reads CASSPGGVGSYEQYF. In nucleotides, the CDR3 is TGCGCCAGCAGCCCAGGGGGCGTAGGGTCCTACGAGCAGTACTTC.

The rearrangement links TRBV6-2 or TRBV6-3 to TRBJ2-1; the D gene is possibly TRBD2 (5 bases). V lost 7 bases and J 1 base, leaving 17 bases between the germline ends. The CDR3 consists of 16 residues. Germline lookup yields CDR1 MNHEY and CDR2 SVGEGT. The CDR3 protein is CASNHLTGSSYNEQFF. CDR3 DNA sequence: TGTGCCAGCAACCACTTGACGGGATCATCCTACAATGAGCAGTTCTTC.

The sample holds many counts of this clonotype. At one end, the junction sequence differs from germline, possibly due to a read error. The gene calls are TRBV5-1 and TRBJ2-5; maybe TRBD2 (6 bases). The CDR3 extends over 14 amino acids. Germline assignment: CDR1 SGHRS and CDR2 YFSETQ. This CDR3 is CASSLGTEQETQYF. As DNA, the CDR3 is TGTGCCAGCAGCTTGGGGACTGAACAAGAGACCCAGTACTTC.

The rearrangement uses TRBV14 and TRBJ2-2; no reliable D call. From germline, CDR1 is SGHDN and CDR2 FVKESK. Trimming shortened V by 0 bases and J by 7 bases, and 15 bases separated the two germline ends. The CDR3 contains 16 residues. The CDR3, as DNA: TGTGCCAGCAGCCAAGATTCCAGGCATCGTAGCGGGGAGCTGTTTTTT. Its translation: CASSQDSRHRSGELFF.

This clonotype has a count of ten or more. J is TRBJ2-7 and V is TRBV6-5; TRBD1 aligns across 8 bases. The length of the CDR3 is 14 residues. Germline V gene data show CDR1 as MNHEY and CDR2 as SVGAGI. V gave up 2 bases and J gave up 3 bases; unmatched junction bases: 3. The CDR3 region has the DNA TGTGCCAGCAGTTACACCGGGACAGGCTACGAGCAGTACTTC. Encoded protein: CASSYTGTGYEQYF.

The rearrangement uses TRBV10-1 and TRBJ2-7; the match to TRBD1 covers 7 bases. Germline V gives CDR1 WNHNN, CDR2 SYGVQD (reference sequence). Unmatched junction bases numbered 6, after V lost 4 bases and J lost 0 bases. The CDR3 consists of 15 residues. CDR3 coding DNA: TGCGCCAGCAGTGTGTCCAGGGGGACCTCCTACGAGCAGTACTTC. It specifies CASSVSRGTSYEQYF.

This clonotype was recorded at least ten times. This chain joins TRBV25-1 and TRBJ1-6; 9 nucleotides match TRBD1. CDR3 length: 15 amino acids. Trimming took 1 base from V and 7 from J; bases not matched to a gene: 2. CDR1 is MGHDK and CDR2 is SYGVNS in the germline V gene. The CDR3 is CASSEWTGENSPLHF. The CDR3 DNA sequence: TGTGCCAGCAGTGAATGGACAGGGGAAAATTCACCCCTCCACTTT. The full variable domain, completed using reference TRBV25-1 and TRBJ1-6, is EADIYQTPRYLVIGTGKKITLECSQTMGHDKMYWYQQDPGMELHLIHYSYGVNSTEKGDLSSESTVSRIRTEHFPLTLESARPSHTSQYLCASSEWTGENSPLHFGNGTRLTVT.

CDR3 sequence: CASSQDSGERYTF. The CDR3 region has the DNA TGCGCCAGCAGCCAAGATTCGGGGGAACGCTACACCTTC. The gene calls are TRBV4-3 and TRBJ1-2, with D possibly matching TRBD1 (5 bases). V lost 0 bases, J lost 9 bases, and 11 bases lay in between. Germline lookup yields CDR1 LGHNA and CDR2 YSLEER. The CDR3 runs to 13 residues.

This clonotype was counted only a few times. The chain joins TRBV12-3 or TRBV12-4 to TRBJ2-7; perhaps TRBD1 as D (6 bases). V lost 7 bases and J 4 bases, leaving 23 bases between the germline ends. CDR3 length: 16 amino acids. DNA of the CDR3: TGTGCCAGCACTGGGCTGAGCACAGGGTTCCCTTACGAGCAGTACTTC. As protein: CASTGLSTGFPYEQYF.

CDR3 region: CASTHETGTEAFF. CDR3 sequence (DNA): TGTGCCAGCACTCACGAGACTGGCACTGAAGCTTTCTTT. V is TRBV7-9 and J is TRBJ1-1; D gene uncertain. Germline V gives CDR1 SEHNR, CDR2 FQNEAQ (reference sequence). This CDR3 comprises 13 residues. V lost 7 bases, J lost 4 bases, and 13 bases lay in between. The variable domain in full, with the rest retrieved from reference TRBV7-9 and TRBJ1-1, is DTGVSQNPRHKITKRGQNVTFRCDPISEHNRLYWYRQTLGQGPEFLTYFQNEAQLEKSRLLSDRFSAERPKGSFSTLEIQRTEQGDSAMYLCASTHETGTEAFFGQGTRLTVV.